The rows below give T cell receptor beta chains drawn from one sample of a study of shared clonotypes between healthy human individuals. Repertoires were generated with immunoSEQ multiplex PCR, while TCRdb's copy carries only in-frame clones and drops some. The sample carries around 2.5 million clones, roughly 93% recorded once. The sample consisted of naive CD4+ T cells from PBMCs. All receptors come from a man aged 18 to 35 in good health. Some clones in this sample may be carry-over from other donors' samples. Each CDR3 is given with its conserved first and last residue. Fields, in order: D gene, J gene, V gene, CDR3 DNA, CDR3 protein. D genes are given only for firm matches.

.	TRBJ2-5	TRBV18	TGTGCCAGCTCACCACCGTCAAAGGGGGGAGAGACCCAGTACTTC	CASSPPSKGGETQYF
.	TRBJ1-3	TRBV5-1	TGCGCCAGCAGCTTGCCAGCAACCTCTGGAAACACCATATATTTT	CASSLPATSGNTIYF
TRBD2	TRBJ2-5	TRBV7-3	TGTGCCAGCAGGATCGGGACTAGCGGACAAGAGACCCAGTACTTC	CASRIGTSGQETQYF
.	TRBJ2-3	TRBV5-1	TGCGCCAGCAGCTTGTTCCCTAACACAGATACGCAGTATTTT	CASSLFPNTDTQYF
TRBD1	TRBJ1-1	TRBV6-5	TGTGCCAGCAAGGGGACAGGGGGTGAAGCTTTCTTT	CASKGTGGEAFF
TRBD1	TRBJ2-6	TRBV27	TGTGCCAGCACCCCCAGACAGGGGGTGAGCTCTGGGGCCAACGTCCTGACTTTC	CASTPRQGVSSGANVLTF
TRBD1	TRBJ1-2	TRBV7-9	TGTGCCAGCAGCCCACTGACAGGGGACACGTATGGCTACACCTTC	CASSPLTGDTYGYTF
.	TRBJ2-3	TRBV9	TGTGCCAGCAGCGTTTTCAGCGAACTTAGCACAGATACGCAGTATTTT	CASSVFSELSTDTQYF
.	TRBJ1-2	TRBV27	TGTGCCAGCAGTCCGCAGGGCCGAAACTATGGCTACACCTTC	CASSPQGRNYGYTF
.	TRBJ1-3	TRBV2	TGTGCCAGCAGAGGGTATGTAGCTGGAAACACCATATATTTT	CASRGYVAGNTIYF
TRBD2	TRBJ2-2	TRBV6-1	TGTGCCAGCAGTGAACTAGCGGGAGGCTACACCGGGGAGCTGTTTTTT	CASSELAGGYTGELFF
.	TRBJ2-5	TRBV11-2	TGTGCCAGCAGCTTAGCGACTTACCTCGGGGGGACCCAGTACTTC	CASSLATYLGGTQYF
.	TRBJ2-5	TRBV5-1	TGCGCCAGCAGCTTGGGTCGGCCTTTATCGGAGACCCAGTACTTC	CASSLGRPLSETQYF